Included here is one TCR beta chain sequence, with context. After removal of 0 bases from V and 3 bases from J, the junction contained 6 bases not matched to a gene. The CDR3 has 16 residues. Germline lookup yields CDR1 SGHNT and CDR2 YYREEE (reference sequence). This sample was taken from a study of T cell responses to AZD1222 COVID-19 vaccine. Clones were read by immunoSEQ multiplex PCR, and TCRdb kept only the in-frame ones, dropping some. Altogether 150,000 to 200,000 clones are present, over 80% being singletons, with the ten largest covering 2.5% to 3%. The chain joins TRBV5-4 to TRBJ2-3, with 8 nucleotides matching TRBD2. The receptor comes from an adult in good health. This material consisted of peripheral blood, taken on day 0 of MenACWY control vaccination. The CDR3 bases are TGTGCCAGCAGCTTGGAGCGGGGGAGTCGGACAGATACGCAGTATTTT. It encodes CASSLERGSRTDTQYF.